This T cell receptor beta chain was sequenced in a study of Ad26.COV2.S vaccination and SARS-CoV-2 variants. Study-wide results and limits: An underestimation of total T cell responses may have resulted from the TCR breadth and depth analyses.

As for this clone: The antigen remains unidentified.

The table came from immunoSEQ multiplex PCR; TCRdb's copy has only in-frame clones and leaves some out. This sample has approximately 400,000 clones, with about four fifths found just once. CDR1 and CDR2 (germline): LNHDA, SQIVND (reference sequence). V was trimmed by 2 bases and J by 1 base, leaving 11 bases between them. The CDR3 length is 16 residues. As to treatment: some 20 received Ad26.COV2.S at low or high dose, single or two shots; about 5 received placebo; per-sample allocation not given. Sampling was performed 63 days after the first vaccine or placebo injection. The source material was peripheral blood, sampled in a trial of Ad26.COV2.S vaccine versus placebo. The source is a person aged 18-60 years who received the Ad26.COV2.S COVID-19 vaccine or a placebo. This rearrangement joins TRBV19 to TRBJ2-2, with D possibly being TRBD1 (6 bases). Written as DNA, the CDR3 is TGTGCCAGTAGTATATATGGGGGCGTGAACACCGGGGAGCTGTTTTTT. Protein product: CASSIYGGVNTGELFF.